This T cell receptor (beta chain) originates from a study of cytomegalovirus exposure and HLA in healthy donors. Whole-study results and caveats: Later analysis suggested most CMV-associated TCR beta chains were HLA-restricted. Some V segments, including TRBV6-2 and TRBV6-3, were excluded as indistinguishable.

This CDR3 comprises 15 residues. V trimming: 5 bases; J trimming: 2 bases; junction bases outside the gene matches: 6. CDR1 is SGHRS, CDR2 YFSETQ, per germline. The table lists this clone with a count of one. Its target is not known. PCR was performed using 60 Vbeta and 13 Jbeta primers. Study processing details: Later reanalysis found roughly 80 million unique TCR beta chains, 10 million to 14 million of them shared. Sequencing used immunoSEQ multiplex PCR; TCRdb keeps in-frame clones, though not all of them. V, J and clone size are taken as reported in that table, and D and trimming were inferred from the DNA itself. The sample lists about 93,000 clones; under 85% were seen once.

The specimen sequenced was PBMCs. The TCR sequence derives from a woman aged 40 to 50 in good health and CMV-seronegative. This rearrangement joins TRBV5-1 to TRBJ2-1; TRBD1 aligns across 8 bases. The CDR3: CASRPDRGPYNEQFF. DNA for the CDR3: TGCGCCAGCAGACCTGACAGGGGCCCCTACAATGAGCAGTTCTTC.